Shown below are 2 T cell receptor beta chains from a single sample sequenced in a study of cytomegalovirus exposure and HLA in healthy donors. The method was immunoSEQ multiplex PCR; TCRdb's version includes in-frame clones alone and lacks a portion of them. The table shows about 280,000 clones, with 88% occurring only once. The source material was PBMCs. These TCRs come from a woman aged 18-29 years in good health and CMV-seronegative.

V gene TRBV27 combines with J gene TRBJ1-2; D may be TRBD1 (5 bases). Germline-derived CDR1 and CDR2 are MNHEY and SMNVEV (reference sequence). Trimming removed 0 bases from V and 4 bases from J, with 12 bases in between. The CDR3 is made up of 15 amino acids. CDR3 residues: CASSLSGGEGYGYTF. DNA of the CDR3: TGTGCCAGCAGTTTATCGGGGGGGGAAGGCTATGGCTACACCTTC.

CDR3 in amino acids: CAIGGENIQYF. CDR3 sequence (DNA): TGTGCCATCGGCGGTGAAAACATTCAGTACTTC. The gene calls are TRBV6-6 and TRBJ2-4; D ambiguous. Germline V CDR1 and CDR2: MNHNY, SVGAGI (reference sequence). Deletions cut 10 bases from V and 5 bases from J, with 9 bases between. The CDR3 is made up of 11 amino acids.